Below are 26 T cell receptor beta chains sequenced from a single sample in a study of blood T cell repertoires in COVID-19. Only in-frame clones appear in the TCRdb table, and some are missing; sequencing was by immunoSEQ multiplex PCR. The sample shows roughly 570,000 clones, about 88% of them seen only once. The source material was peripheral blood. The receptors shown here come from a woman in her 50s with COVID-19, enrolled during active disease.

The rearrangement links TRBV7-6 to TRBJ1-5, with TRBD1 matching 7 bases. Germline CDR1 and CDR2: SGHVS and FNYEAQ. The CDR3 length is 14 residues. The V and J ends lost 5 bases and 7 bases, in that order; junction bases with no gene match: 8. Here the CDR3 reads CASSHLGGGQPQHF. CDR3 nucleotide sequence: TGTGCCAGCAGCCACCTAGGGGGCGGGCAGCCCCAGCATTTT. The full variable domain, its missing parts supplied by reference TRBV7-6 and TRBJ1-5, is GAGVSQSPRYKVTKRGQDVALRCDPISGHVSLYWYRQALGQGPEFLTYFNYEAQQDKSGLPNDRFSAERPEGSISTLTIQRTEQRDSAMYRCASSHLGGGQPQHFGDGTRLSIL.

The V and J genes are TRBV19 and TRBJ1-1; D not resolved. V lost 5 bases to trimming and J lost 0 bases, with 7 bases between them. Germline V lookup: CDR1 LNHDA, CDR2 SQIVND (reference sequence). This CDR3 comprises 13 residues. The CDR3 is CASSDTLNTEAFF. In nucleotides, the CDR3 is TGTGCCAGTAGTGACACTTTGAACACTGAAGCTTTCTTT.

CDR3 region: CASSVSISGGATDTQYF. CDR3 DNA sequence: TGTGCCAGCAGCGTGTCGATTAGCGGGGGGGCGACAGATACGCAGTATTTT. The V gene is TRBV9, the J gene TRBJ2-3, with 11 bases matching TRBD2. The CDR3 runs to 17 residues. J gave up 3 bases and V 2 bases, and 8 bases lay outside the gene matches. Looked up from germline, CDR1 is SGDLS and CDR2 is YYNGEE.

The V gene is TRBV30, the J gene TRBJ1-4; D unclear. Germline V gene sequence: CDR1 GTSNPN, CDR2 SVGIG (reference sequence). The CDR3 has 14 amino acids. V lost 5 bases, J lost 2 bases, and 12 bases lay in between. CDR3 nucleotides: TGTGCCTGGGGGTCCCGCGGGACTAATGAAAAACTGTTTTTT. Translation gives CAWGSRGTNEKLFF.

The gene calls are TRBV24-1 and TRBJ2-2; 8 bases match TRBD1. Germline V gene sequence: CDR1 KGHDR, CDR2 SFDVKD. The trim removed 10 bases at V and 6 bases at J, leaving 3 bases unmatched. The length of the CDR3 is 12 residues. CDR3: CATARGPGELFF. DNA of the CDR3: TGTGCCACGGCCAGGGGGCCCGGGGAGCTGTTTTTT.

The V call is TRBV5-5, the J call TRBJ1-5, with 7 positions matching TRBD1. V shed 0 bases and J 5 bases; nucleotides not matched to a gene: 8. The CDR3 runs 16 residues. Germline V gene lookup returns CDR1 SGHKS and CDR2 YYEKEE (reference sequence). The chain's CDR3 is CASSLGGGWADQPQHF. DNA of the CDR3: TGTGCCAGCAGCTTGGGAGGGGGCTGGGCAGATCAGCCCCAGCATTTT.

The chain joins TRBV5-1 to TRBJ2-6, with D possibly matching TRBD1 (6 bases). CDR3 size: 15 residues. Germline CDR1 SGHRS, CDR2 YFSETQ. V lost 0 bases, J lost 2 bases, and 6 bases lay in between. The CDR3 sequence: CASSLAGAGANVLTF. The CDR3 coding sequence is TGCGCCAGCAGCTTGGCAGGGGCTGGGGCCAACGTCCTGACTTTC. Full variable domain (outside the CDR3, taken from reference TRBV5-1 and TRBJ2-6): KAGVTQTPRYLIKTRGQQVTLSCSPISGHRSVSWYQQTPGQGLQFLFEYFSETQRNKGNFPGRFSGRQFSNSRSEMNVSTLELGDSALYLCASSLAGAGANVLTFGAGSRLTVL.

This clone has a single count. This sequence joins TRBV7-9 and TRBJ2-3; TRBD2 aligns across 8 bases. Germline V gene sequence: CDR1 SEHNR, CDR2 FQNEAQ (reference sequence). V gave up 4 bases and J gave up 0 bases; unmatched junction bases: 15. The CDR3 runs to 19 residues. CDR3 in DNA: TGTGCCAGCAGCTCCCCGGGGTTAATTGCGGGGGGCAGCACAGATACGCAGTATTTT. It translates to CASSSPGLIAGGSTDTQYF.

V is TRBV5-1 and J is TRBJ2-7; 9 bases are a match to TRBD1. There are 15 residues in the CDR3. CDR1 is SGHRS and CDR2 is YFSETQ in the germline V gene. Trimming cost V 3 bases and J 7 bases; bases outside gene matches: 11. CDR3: CASSWTGTGSREQYF. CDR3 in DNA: TGCGCCAGCAGCTGGACCGGGACAGGGTCGCGAGAGCAGTACTTC.

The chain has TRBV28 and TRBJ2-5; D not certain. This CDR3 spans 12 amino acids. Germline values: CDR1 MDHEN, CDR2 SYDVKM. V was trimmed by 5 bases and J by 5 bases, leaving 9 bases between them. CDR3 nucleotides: TGTGCCAGCAGTCCCGACGGGGAGACCCAGTACTTC. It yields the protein CASSPDGETQYF.

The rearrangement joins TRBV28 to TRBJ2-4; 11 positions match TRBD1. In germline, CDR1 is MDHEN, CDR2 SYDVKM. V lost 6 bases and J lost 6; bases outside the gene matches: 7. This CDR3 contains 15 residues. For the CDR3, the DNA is TGTGCCAGCAGGGGGACAGGGGGGGAAAGAAACATTCAGTACTTC. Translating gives CASRGTGGERNIQYF.

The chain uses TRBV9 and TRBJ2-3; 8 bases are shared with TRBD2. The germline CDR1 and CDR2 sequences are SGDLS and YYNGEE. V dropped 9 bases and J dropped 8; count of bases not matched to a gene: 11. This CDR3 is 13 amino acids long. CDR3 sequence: CATSGGAWSTQYF. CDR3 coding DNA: TGTGCCACCTCCGGGGGGGCGTGGAGTACGCAGTATTTT.

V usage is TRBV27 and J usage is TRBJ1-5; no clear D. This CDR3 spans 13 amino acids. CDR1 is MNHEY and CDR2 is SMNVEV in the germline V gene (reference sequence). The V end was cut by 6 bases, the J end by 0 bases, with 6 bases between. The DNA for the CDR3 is TGTGCCAGCAGCCCCTATAGCAATCAGCCCCAGCATTTT. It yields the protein CASSPYSNQPQHF.

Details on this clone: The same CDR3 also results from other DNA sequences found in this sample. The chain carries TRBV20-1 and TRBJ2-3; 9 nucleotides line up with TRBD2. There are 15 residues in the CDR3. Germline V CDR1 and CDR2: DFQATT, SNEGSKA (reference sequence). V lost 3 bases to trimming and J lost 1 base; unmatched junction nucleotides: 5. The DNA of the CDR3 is TGCAGTGCTAGTGGCGGGGGGGCCGGCACAGATACGCAGTATTTT. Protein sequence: CSASGGGAGTDTQYF.

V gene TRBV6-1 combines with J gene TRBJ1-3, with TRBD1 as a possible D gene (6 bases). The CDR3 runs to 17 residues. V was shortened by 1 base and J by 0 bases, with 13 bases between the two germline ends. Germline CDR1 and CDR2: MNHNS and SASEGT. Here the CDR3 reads CASSEGPQGLSGNTIYF. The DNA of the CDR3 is TGTGCCAGCAGTGAAGGTCCCCAGGGGCTCTCTGGAAACACCATATATTTT.

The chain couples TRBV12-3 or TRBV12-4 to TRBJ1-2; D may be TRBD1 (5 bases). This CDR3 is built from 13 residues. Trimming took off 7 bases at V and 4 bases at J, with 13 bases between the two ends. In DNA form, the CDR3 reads TGTGCCAGCAACCCGGGGGAAGGCTATGGCTACACCTTC. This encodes CASNPGEGYGYTF.

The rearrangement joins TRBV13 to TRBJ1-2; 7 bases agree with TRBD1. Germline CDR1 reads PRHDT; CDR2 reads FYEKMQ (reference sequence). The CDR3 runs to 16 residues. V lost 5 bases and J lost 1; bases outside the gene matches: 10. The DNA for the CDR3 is TGTGCCAGCAGCCCACAATGGACAGGAATTAACTATGGCTACACCTTC. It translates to CASSPQWTGINYGYTF.

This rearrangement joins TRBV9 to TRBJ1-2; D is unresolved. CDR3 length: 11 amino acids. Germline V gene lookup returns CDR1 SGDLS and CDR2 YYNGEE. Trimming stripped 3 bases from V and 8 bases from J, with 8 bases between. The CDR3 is CASSGEEGYTF. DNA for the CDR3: TGTGCCAGCAGCGGGGAGGAGGGCTACACCTTC.

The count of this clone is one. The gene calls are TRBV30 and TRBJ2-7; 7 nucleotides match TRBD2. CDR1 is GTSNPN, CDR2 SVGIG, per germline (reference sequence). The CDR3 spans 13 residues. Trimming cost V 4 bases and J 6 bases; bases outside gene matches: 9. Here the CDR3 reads CAWKPGRTGEQYF. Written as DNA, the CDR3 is TGTGCCTGGAAACCCGGGAGGACGGGCGAGCAGTACTTC. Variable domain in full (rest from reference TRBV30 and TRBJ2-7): SQTIHQWPATLVQPVGSPLSLECTVEGTSNPNLYWYRQAAGRGLQLLFYSVGIGQISSEVPQNLSASRPQDRQFILSSKKLLLSDSGFYLCAWKPGRTGEQYFGPGTRLTVT.

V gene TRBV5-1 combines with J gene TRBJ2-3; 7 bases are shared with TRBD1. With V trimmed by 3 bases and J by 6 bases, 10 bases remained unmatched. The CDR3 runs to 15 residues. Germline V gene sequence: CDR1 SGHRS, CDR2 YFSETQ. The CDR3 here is CASSYNRGSMDTQYF. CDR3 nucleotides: TGCGCCAGCAGCTATAACAGGGGAAGCATGGATACGCAGTATTTT.

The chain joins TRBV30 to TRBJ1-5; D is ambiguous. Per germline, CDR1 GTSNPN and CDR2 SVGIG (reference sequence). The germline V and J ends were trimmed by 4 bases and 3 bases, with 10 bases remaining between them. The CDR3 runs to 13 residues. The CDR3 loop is CAWTRGDNQPQHF. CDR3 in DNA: TGTGCCTGGACCAGAGGTGACAATCAGCCCCAGCATTTT.

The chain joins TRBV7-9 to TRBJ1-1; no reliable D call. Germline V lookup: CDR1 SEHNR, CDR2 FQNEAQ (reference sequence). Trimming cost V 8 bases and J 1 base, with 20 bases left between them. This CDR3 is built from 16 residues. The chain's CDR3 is CASQRAGTIRNTEAFF. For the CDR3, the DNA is TGTGCCAGCCAGAGGGCGGGCACAATTCGGAACACTGAAGCTTTCTTT.

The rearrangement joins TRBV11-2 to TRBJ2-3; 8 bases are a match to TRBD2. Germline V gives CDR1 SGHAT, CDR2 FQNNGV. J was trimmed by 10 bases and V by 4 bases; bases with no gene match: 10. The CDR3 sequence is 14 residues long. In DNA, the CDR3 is TGTGCCAGCAGCTCCGGGACTAGTGCTCAACCGCAGTATTTT. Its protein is CASSSGTSAQPQYF.

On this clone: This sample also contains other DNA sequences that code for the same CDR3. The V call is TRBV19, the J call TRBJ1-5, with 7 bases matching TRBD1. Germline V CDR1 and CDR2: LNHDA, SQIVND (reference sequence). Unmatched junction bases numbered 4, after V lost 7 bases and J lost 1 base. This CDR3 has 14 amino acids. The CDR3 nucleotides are TGTGCCAGTATAAGACAGGGCAGCAATCAGCCCCAGCATTTT. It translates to CASIRQGSNQPQHF.

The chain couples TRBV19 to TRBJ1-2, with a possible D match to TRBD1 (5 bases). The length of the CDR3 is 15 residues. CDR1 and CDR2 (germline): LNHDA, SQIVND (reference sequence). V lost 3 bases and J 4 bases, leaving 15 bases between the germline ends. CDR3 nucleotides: TGTGCCAGTAGTATGGGGCCCCTGACCAGCTATGGCTACACCTTC. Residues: CASSMGPLTSYGYTF.

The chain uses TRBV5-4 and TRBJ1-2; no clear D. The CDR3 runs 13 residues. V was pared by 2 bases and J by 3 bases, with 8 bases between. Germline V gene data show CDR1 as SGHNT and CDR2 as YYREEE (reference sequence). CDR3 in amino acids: CASSFTTDYGYTF. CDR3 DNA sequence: TGTGCCAGCAGCTTTACCACAGACTATGGCTACACCTTC.